The 30 T cell receptor beta chains presented below share a single source sample, sequenced in a study of T cells expressing NK-cell markers. One entry per CDR3 protein, without DNA, is what TCRdb gives after re-calling the 5' RACE reads. The listing contains about 260,000 distinct CDR3 sequences. What was sequenced was blood T cells: a sorted CD56 or NKG2C T cell subset, CD4+ or CD8+ T cells, or bulk PBMC T cells (not recorded which). These receptors all come from a woman aged 18 to 75 in good health.

This rearrangement joins TRBV7-9 to TRBJ1-2. From germline, CDR1 is SEHNR and CDR2 FQNEAQ (reference sequence). The length of the CDR3 is 12 residues. The CDR3 loop reads CASSQVVGGYTF.

The rearrangement uses TRBV20-1 and TRBJ1-5; TCRdb indicates TRBD1, and absent DNA this call remains unverified. In germline, CDR1 is DFQATT, CDR2 SNEGSKA (reference sequence). CDR3 length equals 15 residues. The CDR3 sequence is CSASVPGTVNQPQHF.

The chain combines TRBV12-3 or TRBV12-4 with TRBJ2-1; lacking DNA, the TRBD1 call made by TCRdb goes unchecked. The CDR3 consists of 12 residues. This CDR3 reads CASRSGGVEQFF.

V gene TRBV4-2 combines with J gene TRBJ2-5; the D call from TCRdb, TRBD2, cannot be confirmed without DNA. The CDR3 extends over 16 amino acids. Germline V lookup: CDR1 LGHNA, CDR2 YNFKEQ. The CDR3: CASSQVSGEGRETQYF.

The chain has TRBV2 and TRBJ2-2. CDR3 length equals 11 residues. Germline V gene sequence: CDR1 SNHLY, CDR2 FYNNEI. The CDR3 loop reads CASSEVWELFF.

CDR3 sequence reads: CASSLGAASLNPSYEQYF. The rearrangement links TRBV7-8 to TRBJ2-7; TCRdb's D call, TRBD1, is unchecked because there is no DNA. The CDR3 extends over 18 amino acids. Germline assignment: CDR1 SGHVS and CDR2 FQNEAQ. The full variable domain, in which reference TRBV7-8 and TRBJ2-7 provide the parts outside the CDR3, is GAGVSQSPRYKVAKRGQDVALRCDPISGHVSLFWYQQALGQGPEFLTYFQNEAQLDKSGLPSDRFFAERPEGSVSTLKIQRTQQEDSAVYLCASSLGAASLNPSYEQYFGPGTRLTVT.

The V call is TRBV28, the J call TRBJ2-5. The germline V gene encodes CDR1 MDHEN and CDR2 SYDVKM. The CDR3 length is 12 residues. CDR3 protein: CASSSFWETQYF.

The V call is TRBV28, the J call TRBJ2-6. Per the germline V gene, CDR1 is MDHEN and CDR2 is SYDVKM. The CDR3 spans 15 residues. The CDR3 region is CASSQHRSGANVLTF.

The chain employs TRBV7-8 and TRBJ2-3; TCRdb picks TRBD1, but there is no DNA to check that call. The CDR3 has 16 amino acids. CDR1 and CDR2 from the germline V gene are SGHVS and FQNEAQ. This CDR3 is CASSLVVVGVEDTQYF.

The gene calls are TRBV7-3 and TRBJ2-1. The germline V gene encodes CDR1 SGHTA and CDR2 FQGTGA. The CDR3 is made up of 15 amino acids. The CDR3 loop is CASSSQPSSYNEQFF.

The chain employs TRBV5-5 and TRBJ1-2; TCRdb reports TRBD1, a call that lacks DNA to check it against. Germline CDR1 SGHKS, CDR2 YYEKEE (reference sequence). The length of the CDR3 is 15 residues. The CDR3 spells CASSLPTGGLYGYTF.

V gene TRBV7-9 combines with J gene TRBJ2-3. This CDR3 comprises 15 residues. Germline V gene data show CDR1 as SEHNR and CDR2 as FQNEAQ (reference sequence). CDR3 region: CASSFAGPSTDTQYF.

This chain joins TRBV19 and TRBJ2-2. From germline, CDR1 is LNHDA and CDR2 SQIVND (reference sequence). The CDR3 has 15 residues. The CDR3 reads CASSSAALNTGELFF.

The chain uses TRBV4-3 and TRBJ1-1; TCRdb proposes TRBD1, but this gene call is untestable without DNA. The CDR3 runs to 15 residues. Germline CDR1 and CDR2: LGHNA and YSLEER. This CDR3 is CASSQIQDMNTEAFF.

The V and J genes are TRBV10-3 and TRBJ1-1. Germline assignment: CDR1 ENHRY and CDR2 SYGVKD. The CDR3 spans 15 residues. CDR3 loop: CAISERGRADTEAFF.

The chain employs TRBV12-3 or TRBV12-4 and TRBJ2-2; with no DNA, the TCRdb D assignment of TRBD2 cannot be verified. The length of the CDR3 is 15 residues. CDR3 residues: CASSLLALGTGELFF.

The V call is TRBV5-1, the J call TRBJ1-6; TCRdb calls TRBD1, which cannot be checked without DNA. The CDR3 extends over 16 amino acids. Germline V gene sequence: CDR1 SGHRS, CDR2 YFSETQ. CDR3: CASSLGSGAGNSPLHF.

The V and J genes are TRBV4-3 and TRBJ1-6; the D call from TCRdb, TRBD1, cannot be confirmed without DNA. CDR3 size: 16 residues. Germline V gives CDR1 LGHNA, CDR2 YSLEER. CDR3: CASSQDRGAVYSPLHF.

The genes are TRBV29-1 and TRBJ2-5; there is no DNA to check the TCRdb D call of TRBD2. The germline gives CDR1 SQVTM, CDR2 ANQGSEA. This CDR3 region has 14 residues. CDR3 amino acids: CSVEDPSREETQYF.

The chain links TRBV24-1 to TRBJ2-1. The CDR3 runs 13 residues. Germline CDR1 reads KGHDR; CDR2 reads SFDVKD. CDR3 sequence reads: CATSDLLRGEQFF.

The V gene is TRBV20-1, the J gene TRBJ2-5. The CDR3 is 13 amino acids. CDR1 is DFQATT, CDR2 SNEGSKA, per germline (reference sequence). The CDR3: CSARDYYDGTQYF.

V and J are TRBV4-2 and TRBJ2-7; lacking DNA, the TRBD1 call made by TCRdb goes unchecked. This CDR3 has 15 amino acids. The V gene's germline CDR1 is LGHNA and CDR2 YNFKEQ. The CDR3 region is CASSRKPGHSYEQYF.

The chain couples TRBV28 to TRBJ2-7; the TCRdb D gene call, TRBD2, has no DNA to confirm it. The germline gives CDR1 MDHEN, CDR2 SYDVKM. The CDR3 is 15 residues long. The CDR3 reads CASSFLASGIYEQYF.

This sequence joins TRBV7-2 and TRBJ2-5; TCRdb gives TRBD2 as the D gene, but with no DNA this cannot be confirmed. The V gene's germline CDR1 is SGHTA and CDR2 FQGNSA. The length of the CDR3 is 12 residues. CDR3 residues: CASGGFQETQYF.

The genes are TRBV20-1 and TRBJ2-1; TCRdb's D gene call, TRBD2, goes unchecked for lack of DNA. CDR3 size: 16 residues. The V gene's germline CDR1 is DFQATT and CDR2 SNEGSKA (reference sequence). CDR3: CSAREAGLAVYNEQFF.

The chain combines TRBV20-1 with TRBJ2-3; TCRdb names TRBD1, which stays unverified in the absence of DNA. Germline loops: CDR1 DFQATT, CDR2 SNEGSKA (reference sequence). This CDR3 contains 13 residues. Here the CDR3 reads CSVEDRSTDTQYF.

The rearrangement uses TRBV29-1 and TRBJ2-6. In germline, CDR1 is SQVTM, CDR2 ANQGSEA. The CDR3 has 14 residues. The CDR3 region is CSVESGLGANVLTF. Combining the CDR3 with reference TRBV29-1 and TRBJ2-6 gives the whole variable domain SAVISQKPSRDICQRGTSLTIQCQVDSQVTMMFWYRQQPGQSLTLIATANQGSEATYESGFVIDKFPISRPNLTFSTLTVSNMSPEDSSIYLCSVESGLGANVLTFGAGSRLTVL.

The chain employs TRBV18 and TRBJ1-4. Per the germline V gene, CDR1 is KGHSH and CDR2 is LQKENI. The CDR3 covers 15 residues. The CDR3 reads CASSPPAGGHEKLFF. Variable domain in full (rest from reference TRBV18 and TRBJ1-4): NAGVMQNPRHLVRRRGQEARLRCSPMKGHSHVYWYRQLPEEGLKFMVYLQKENIIDESGMPKERFSAEFPKEGPSILRIQQVVRGDSAAYFCASSPPAGGHEKLFFGSGTQLSVL.

The gene calls are TRBV7-2 and TRBJ1-2; TCRdb returns TRBD1, unconfirmable since there is no DNA. The germline CDR1 and CDR2 sequences are SGHTA and FQGNSA. CDR3 size: 13 residues. The CDR3 loop is CASSFSDREGYTF.

V and J are TRBV20-1 and TRBJ2-5; TCRdb reports TRBD1, a call that lacks DNA to check it against. The length of the CDR3 is 16 residues. Germline V gene data show CDR1 as DFQATT and CDR2 as SNEGSKA (reference sequence). CDR3 loop: CSASGGAELGQETQYF.